This T cell receptor beta chain emerged from a study of identical twins. The CDR3 loop spans 13 amino acids. Germline V gene lookup returns CDR1 SQVTM and CDR2 ANQGSEA. With 7 bases clipped from V and 4 bases from J, the junction kept 6 bases outside the gene matches. This clonotype was seen ten or more times. What it recognizes is unknown. A universal primer site was incorporated via template switching, and the cDNA contained unique molecular identifiers. TCRdb re-derived calls from the 5' RACE reads in MiXCR, one entry per CDR3 protein. The sample holds some 200,000 distinct CDR3 sequences, more than 6.5% seen once. Broader study findings: Insertions were reduced in abundant cord blood beta clonotypes but not in memory repertoires. In beta out-of-frame sequences, the excess sharing between twins was weaker.

These data also formed part of another study, on yellow fever vaccine responses in identical twins.

Sequenced material: memory (CD45RO+) T cells sorted from blood. The sequence derives from a woman aged 18-35 years in good health. V usage is TRBV29-1 and J usage is TRBJ2-1; 8 nucleotides match TRBD2. CDR3 coding DNA: TGCAGCGGTTTAGCGGGGACGTACAATGAGCAGTTCTTC. Protein sequence: CSGLAGTYNEQFF.